What follows describes a single T cell receptor beta chain. What it binds is unknown. This record comes from a study of T cells after yellow fever vaccination. Study background: Any fraction with a low cell number was prepared using SMART-Seq v4 Ultra Low Input. Points from the study as a whole: Post-booster samples contained most primary-vaccination clones (just under 98% CD4, about 87% CD8). Repertoires obtained by FACS sorting could include abundant clonotypes that entered as contaminants from the bulk population.

TCRdb called the 5' RACE reads again in MiXCR, with one record for every CDR3 protein. The data show fewer than 450,000 distinct CDR3 sequences, roughly 8.6% seen once. With 0 bases clipped from V and 11 bases from J, the junction kept 13 bases outside the gene matches. The CDR3 totals 16 residues. Germline V gene sequence: CDR1 KGHDR, CDR2 SFDVKD. This clonotype originated in a man between 18 and 35 years old who received the YFV17D yellow fever vaccine. This material consisted of PBMCs, taken around 45 days after the first yellow fever vaccination. This chain connects TRBV24-1 to TRBJ1-2, with 8 bases lining up with TRBD1. CDR3 DNA sequence: TGTGCCACCAGTGATTTGAAGTCGGCGGGACAGGAATATTACACCTTC. It encodes CATSDLKSAGQEYYTF.